These 23 T cell receptor beta chains originate from one sample sequenced in a study of PD-1 blockade in classical Hodgkin lymphoma. Each patient's relapse followed autologous stem cell transplantation, and brentuximab vedotin exposure varied. Generated by immunoSEQ multiplex PCR, the TCRdb table keeps only in-frame clones and is missing some. Of over 85,000 clones listed, more than 80% are singletons. The sample was peripheral blood mononuclear cells (PBMCs), taken before the second cycle of nivolumab. These receptors were obtained from a human donor with classical Hodgkin lymphoma.

With respect to this clone: The sample holds other DNA sequences that translate to the same CDR3. This chain uses TRBV5-1 with TRBJ1-5; 9 positions match TRBD1. This CDR3 has 14 residues. Trimming cost V 4 bases and J 4 bases; bases outside gene matches: 3. Germline assignment: CDR1 SGHRS and CDR2 YFSETQ. CDR3 coding DNA: TGCGCCAGCAGCCCAGGACAGGGGAATCAGCCCCAGCATTTT. It encodes CASSPGQGNQPQHF.

The chain recombines TRBV15 with TRBJ2-1, with a weak D call TRBD1 (6 bases). Trimming stripped 2 bases from V and 9 bases from J, with 17 bases between. The CDR3 contains 15 residues. The germline CDR1 and CDR2 sequences are LNHNV and YYDKDF (reference sequence). For the CDR3, the DNA is TGTGCCACCAGCAGACGGACAGAGGTAGTTGCTGAGCAGTTCTTC. Protein sequence: CATSRRTEVVAEQFF.

The rearrangement uses TRBV7-2 and TRBJ1-2; D is possibly TRBD1 (5 bases). There are 15 residues in the CDR3. The germline gives CDR1 SGHTA, CDR2 FQGNSA. V shed 1 base and J shed 0 bases, with 9 bases lying between them. The CDR3 spells CASSLGTLANYGYTF. Written as DNA, the CDR3 is TGTGCCAGCAGCTTAGGGACATTAGCTAACTATGGCTACACCTTC.

The chain combines TRBV7-2 with TRBJ2-7, with 9 positions matching TRBD2. The CDR3 totals 15 residues. Germline V lookup: CDR1 SGHTA, CDR2 FQGNSA. The J segment lost 4 bases and the V segment lost 6 bases, leaving 10 bases of the junction unmatched. CDR3 amino acids: CASRGGGRAQYEQYF. The CDR3, as DNA: TGTGCCAGCAGAGGGGGCGGGAGGGCCCAATACGAGCAGTACTTC. Full variable domain (rest looked up from reference TRBV7-2 and TRBJ2-7): GAGVSQSPSNKVTEKGKDVELRCDPISGHTALYWYRQSLGQGLEFLIYFQGNSAPDKSGLPSDRFSAERTGGSVSTLTIQRTQQEDSAVYLCASRGGGRAQYEQYFGPGTRLTVT.

The chain links TRBV15 to TRBJ2-6; 8 bases are a match to TRBD1. V gave up 0 bases and J gave up 3 bases; unmatched junction bases: 7. This CDR3 spans 18 amino acids. Germline CDR1 and CDR2: LNHNV and YYDKDF (reference sequence). The DNA for the CDR3 is TGTGCCACCAGCAGAGACCTCAGGGGGCTTGGTGGGGCCAACGTCCTGACTTTC. Translation: CATSRDLRGLGGANVLTF. The entire variable domain, with the rest obtained from reference TRBV15 and TRBJ2-6, is as follows: DAMVIQNPRYQVTQFGKPVTLSCSQTLNHNVMYWYQQKSSQAPKLLFHYYDKDFNNEADTPDNFQSRRPNTSFCFLDIRSPGLGDTAMYLCATSRDLRGLGGANVLTFGAGSRLTVL.

This clone was recorded once. The V and J genes are TRBV7-2 and TRBJ1-2, with D perhaps matching TRBD1 (6 bases). Trimming stripped 10 bases from V and 7 bases from J, with 19 bases between. The CDR3 runs 13 residues. Per germline, CDR1 SGHTA and CDR2 FQGNSA. This chain's CDR3 is CAIVYKGGFGYTF. For the CDR3, the DNA is TGTGCCATCGTGTACAAGGGGGGGTTTGGCTACACCTTC.

This chain links TRBV2 with TRBJ2-2; the D is unclear. This CDR3 spans 15 amino acids. Germline CDR1 SNHLY, CDR2 FYNNEI. The V and J ends lost 1 base and 6 bases respectively, with 12 bases between them. CDR3 nucleotide sequence: TGTGCCAGCAGTGAAGGGGCGATTTTTGCCGGGGAGCTGTTTTTT. This codes for CASSEGAIFAGELFF. Supplemented by reference TRBV2 and TRBJ2-2, the full variable domain reads EPEVTQTPSHQVTQMGQEVILRCVPISNHLYFYWYRQILGQKVEFLVSFYNNEISEKSEIFDDQFSVERPDGSNFTLKIRSTKLEDSAMYFCASSEGAIFAGELFFGEGSRLTVL.

V is TRBV19 and J is TRBJ1-2; D unclear. V lost 5 bases and J 6 bases, leaving 13 bases between the germline ends. Germline-derived CDR1 and CDR2 are LNHDA and SQIVND (reference sequence). The CDR3 is 13 amino acids. CDR3 protein: CASSRAGPDGYTF. CDR3 in DNA: TGTGCCAGTAGTCGGGCGGGCCCTGATGGCTACACCTTC.

The rearrangement joins TRBV30 to TRBJ1-2, with no clear D. Trimming took 0 bases from V and 2 from J, leaving 7 bases between them. Germline assignment: CDR1 GTSNPN and CDR2 SVGIG (reference sequence). The CDR3 is 13 residues long. CDR3 loop: CAWSVAVNYGYTF. The CDR3 bases are TGTGCCTGGAGTGTAGCGGTGAACTATGGCTACACCTTC.

The CDR3 region is CASSLLAGLLYF. The CDR3 bases are TGTGCCAGCAGCTTATTAGCGGGACTACTGTACTTC. The chain recombines TRBV7-8 with TRBJ2-7; 8 bases match TRBD2. CDR1 and CDR2 (germline): SGHVS, FQNEAQ. The CDR3 sequence is 12 residues long. The V gene end was trimmed by 2 bases and the J gene end by 12 bases; junction bases not matched to a gene: 6.

The V call is TRBV27, the J call TRBJ2-7; a possible D gene is TRBD2 (5 bases). CDR3 length: 12 residues. V was cut by 8 bases and J by 5 bases, with 13 bases left in between. Per the germline V gene, CDR1 is MNHEY and CDR2 is SMNVEV (reference sequence). CDR3 DNA: TGTGCCAGCGGTAAACTCGGGGACGAGCAGTACTTC. Its protein is CASGKLGDEQYF.

The J gene is TRBJ1-5, the V gene TRBV7-2; D unclear. CDR1 is SGHTA, CDR2 FQGNSA, per germline. The CDR3 covers 16 residues. The ends were cut back, 1 base at V and 4 bases at J, with 14 bases in the middle. The DNA for the CDR3 is TGTGCCAGCAGCTTAGACCGGGCGGGCAGTAATCAGCCCCAGCATTTT. Amino acid sequence: CASSLDRAGSNQPQHF. Complete variable domain (other parts from reference TRBV7-2 and TRBJ1-5): GAGVSQSPSNKVTEKGKDVELRCDPISGHTALYWYRQSLGQGLEFLIYFQGNSAPDKSGLPSDRFSAERTGGSVSTLTIQRTQQEDSAVYLCASSLDRAGSNQPQHFGDGTRLSIL.

The chain uses TRBV19 and TRBJ1-4; possibly TRBD1 for D (6 bases). Trimming took off 4 bases at V and 4 bases at J, with 16 bases between the two ends. CDR1 and CDR2 from the germline V gene are LNHDA and SQIVND (reference sequence). This CDR3 is 16 amino acids long. CDR3 sequence: CASSTPGDRFNEKLFF. Written as DNA, the CDR3 is TGTGCCAGTAGTACCCCCGGAGACAGGTTTAATGAAAAACTGTTTTTT.

The chain employs TRBV11-2 and TRBJ1-1; TRBD1 is a possible D gene (5 bases). The CDR3 totals 15 residues. In germline, CDR1 is SGHAT, CDR2 FQNNGV. V was clipped by 0 bases and J by 3 bases, with 11 bases between them. The CDR3 nucleotides read TGTGCCAGCAGCTTAGAGGGGGGGAGGGACACTGAAGCTTTCTTT. Translating gives CASSLEGGRDTEAFF.

This rearrangement joins TRBV28 to TRBJ2-7, with a tentative D call TRBD1 (6 bases). Per the germline V gene, CDR1 is MDHEN and CDR2 is SYDVKM. Trimming left V 5 bases short and J 9 bases short, with 14 bases between. The CDR3 length is 12 residues. CDR3 coding DNA: TGTGCCAGCAGTAAACCGCAGGGGTGGCAGTACTTC. Protein product: CASSKPQGWQYF.

In its sample, this clone was seen once. This chain links TRBV6-5 with TRBJ2-7; TRBD2 matches 7 bases. CDR3 length equals 16 residues. V lost 4 bases to trimming and J lost 0 bases; unmatched junction nucleotides: 9. The germline V gene has CDR1 MNHEY and CDR2 SVGAGI. The CDR3 coding sequence is TGTGCCAGCAGTTTCGCCGGGACTACAGGCTCCTACGAGCAGTACTTC. Amino acid sequence: CASSFAGTTGSYEQYF.

In its sample, this clone was seen once. The CDR3 spells CASGLGAGGPGEQFF. CDR3 DNA: TGTGCTAGTGGTTTGGGGGCGGGAGGGCCTGGTGAGCAGTTCTTC. The genes are TRBV12-5 and TRBJ2-1; 9 nucleotides agree with TRBD2. The CDR3 is 15 residues long. Unmatched junction bases numbered 7, after V lost 1 base and J lost 9 bases. CDR1 LGHNT and CDR2 FRNRAP come from the germline V gene.

The chain has TRBV19 and TRBJ1-2, with D unresolved. With 0 bases removed from V and 4 bases from J, the gap between germline ends came to 6 bases. Germline CDR1 is LNHDA and CDR2 is SQIVND (reference sequence). The CDR3 is 13 residues long. The CDR3, as DNA: TGTGCCAGTAGTATAGATGCGTCCTATGGCTACACCTTC. This sequence encodes CASSIDASYGYTF.

The chain is built from TRBV5-4 and TRBJ2-2; unclear D gene. Per germline, CDR1 SGHNT and CDR2 YYREEE (reference sequence). The CDR3 extends over 13 amino acids. Trimming took 1 base from V and 6 from J, leaving 7 bases between them. This CDR3 reads CASSLSGSGELFF. CDR3 coding DNA: TGTGCCAGCAGCTTGTCGGGTTCCGGGGAGCTGTTTTTT.

J is TRBJ2-7 and V is TRBV7-2; the match to TRBD2 covers 7 bases. This CDR3 contains 14 residues. Looked up from germline, CDR1 is SGHTA and CDR2 is FQGNSA. The V gene end was trimmed by 2 bases and the J gene end by 5 bases; junction bases not matched to a gene: 6. In DNA, the CDR3 is TGTGCCAGCAGCTTACGGGGGAGGGTAGACGAGCAGTACTTC. Translation gives CASSLRGRVDEQYF.

This clone was observed a few times. This chain connects TRBV10-3 to TRBJ1-2; 8 bases are a match to TRBD1. This CDR3 has 17 residues. Germline trimming cut 2 bases from V and 2 bases from J; bases unmatched to any gene: 10. Germline-derived CDR1 and CDR2 are ENHRY and SYGVKD. CDR3 in DNA: TGTGCCATCAGTGAGGTGGTGCGGCACAGGGGGAACTATGGCTACACCTTC. This sequence encodes CAISEVVRHRGNYGYTF.

The chain combines TRBV5-1 with TRBJ1-1; maybe TRBD1 (6 bases). This CDR3 is 15 amino acids long. Germline V lookup: CDR1 SGHRS, CDR2 YFSETQ. The V end lost 0 bases, the J end lost 1 base, and 10 bases lay between the germline ends. In DNA form, the CDR3 reads TGCGCCAGCAGCTTGGGACAGGCTTGGAACACTGAAGCTTTCTTT. Translation gives CASSLGQAWNTEAFF.

This chain links TRBV5-4 with TRBJ2-3; D not certain. V was cut by 3 bases and J by 4 bases, with 12 bases left in between. CDR1 is SGHNT, CDR2 YYREEE, per germline (reference sequence). The CDR3 length is 14 residues. For the CDR3, the DNA is TGTGCCAGCAGCTCCGAGCCCTACTCAGATACGCAGTATTTT. Translation: CASSSEPYSDTQYF.